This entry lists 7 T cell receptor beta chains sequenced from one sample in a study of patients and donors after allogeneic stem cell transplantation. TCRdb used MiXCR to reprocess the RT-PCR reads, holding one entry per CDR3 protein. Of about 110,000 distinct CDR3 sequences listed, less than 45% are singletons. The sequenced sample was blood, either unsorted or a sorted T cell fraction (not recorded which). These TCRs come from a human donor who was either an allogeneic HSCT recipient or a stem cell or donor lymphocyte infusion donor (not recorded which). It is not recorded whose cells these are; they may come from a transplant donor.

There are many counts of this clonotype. CDR3 protein: CASSRRGASGYTF. The CDR3 DNA reads TGTGCCAGCAGTAGGAGGGGGGCATCTGGCTACACCTTC. This chain connects TRBV6-5 to TRBJ1-2, with D tentatively TRBD1 (6 bases). The germline V gene has CDR1 MNHEY and CDR2 SVGAGI. The CDR3 has 13 amino acids. V was cut by 5 bases and J by 7 bases, with 14 bases left in between.

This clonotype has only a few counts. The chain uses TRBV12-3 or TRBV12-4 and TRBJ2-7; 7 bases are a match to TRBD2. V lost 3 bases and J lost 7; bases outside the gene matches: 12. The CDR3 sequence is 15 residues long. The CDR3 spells CASSFRGGASWEQYF. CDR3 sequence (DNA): TGTGCCAGCAGTTTTAGGGGAGGGGCTTCGTGGGAGCAGTACTTC.

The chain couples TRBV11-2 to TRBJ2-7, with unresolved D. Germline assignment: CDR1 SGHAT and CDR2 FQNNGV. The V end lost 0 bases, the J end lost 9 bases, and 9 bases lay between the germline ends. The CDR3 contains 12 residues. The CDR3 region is CASSLESRWQYF. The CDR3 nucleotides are TGTGCCAGCAGCTTAGAAAGCCGGTGGCAGTACTTC.

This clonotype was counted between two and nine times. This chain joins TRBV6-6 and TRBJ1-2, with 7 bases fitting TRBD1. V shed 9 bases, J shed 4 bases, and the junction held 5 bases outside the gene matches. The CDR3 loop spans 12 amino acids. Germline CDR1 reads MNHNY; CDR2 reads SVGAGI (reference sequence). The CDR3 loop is CASDREGYGYTF. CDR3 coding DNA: TGTGCCAGTGACAGGGAGGGCTATGGCTACACCTTC.

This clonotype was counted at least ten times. This chain's CDR3 is CASSLASRGYGYTF. As DNA, the CDR3 is TGTGCCAGCAGTTTAGCCAGCCGGGGTTATGGCTACACCTTC. V gene TRBV12-3 or TRBV12-4 combines with J gene TRBJ1-2; D is uncertain. V dropped 0 bases and J dropped 5 bases, with 10 bases sitting between them. The CDR3 covers 14 residues.

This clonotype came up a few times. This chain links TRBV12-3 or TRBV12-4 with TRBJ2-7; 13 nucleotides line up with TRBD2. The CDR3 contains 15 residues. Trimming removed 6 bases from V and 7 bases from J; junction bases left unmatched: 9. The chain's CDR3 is CASRPTSGRAREQYF. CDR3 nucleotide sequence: TGTGCCAGCAGGCCCACTAGCGGGAGGGCCAGGGAGCAGTACTTC.

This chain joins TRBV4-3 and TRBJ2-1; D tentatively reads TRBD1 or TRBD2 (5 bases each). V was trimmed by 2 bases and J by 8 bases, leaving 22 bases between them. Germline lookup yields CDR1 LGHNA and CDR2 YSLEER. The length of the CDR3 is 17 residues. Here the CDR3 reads CASSQRVRVRGSDEQFF. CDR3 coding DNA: TGCGCCAGCAGCCAAAGGGTCAGGGTTCGAGGTAGCGATGAGCAGTTCTTC.